Each of the 22 T cell receptor beta chains below was sequenced from the same sample in a study of control samples from healthy donors and cancer patients. Only in-frame clones appear in the TCRdb table, and some are missing; sequencing was by immunoSEQ multiplex PCR. The table lists some 95,000 clones, roughly three quarters of them singletons, with roughly a tenth in the top ten. Input material: blood. All receptors derive from a woman aged 30 to 39 in good health.

In this sample, this clone turned up a few times. The DNA for the CDR3 is TGCGCCAGCAGGCCCGGGGGCCCGGACACTGAAGCTTTCTTT. Encoded protein: CASRPGGPDTEAFF. The chain joins TRBV10-1 to TRBJ1-1, with D possibly being TRBD1 (6 bases). V lost 6 bases and J lost 3, with 14 bases in between. This CDR3 is built from 14 residues. Germline lookup yields CDR1 WNHNN and CDR2 SYGVQD (reference sequence).

The gene calls are TRBV5-4 and TRBJ2-3; D gene ambiguous. CDR1 and CDR2 from the germline V gene are SGHNT and YYREEE (reference sequence). The CDR3 has 16 amino acids. The germline V and J ends were trimmed by 6 bases and 4 bases, with 21 bases remaining between them. This CDR3 is CASTPRSSKGADTQYF. The CDR3 coding sequence is TGTGCCAGCACCCCCCGGAGCTCGAAAGGCGCAGATACGCAGTATTTT.

V is TRBV5-1 and J is TRBJ1-4; D gene ambiguous. The length of the CDR3 is 16 residues. The V gene lost 0 bases and the J gene lost 0 bases, with 9 bases spanning the gap. The germline V gene has CDR1 SGHRS and CDR2 YFSETQ. The CDR3 DNA sequence: TGCGCCAGCAGCTTGGGGAACATTGCAACTAATGAAAAACTGTTTTTT. It specifies CASSLGNIATNEKLFF.

This clone was counted a single time. V usage is TRBV6-1 and J usage is TRBJ1-2, with 8 bases that match TRBD1. The CDR3 spans 14 residues. V dropped 2 bases and J dropped 6; count of bases not matched to a gene: 5. From germline, CDR1 is MNHNS and CDR2 SASEGT. CDR3 in DNA: TGTGCCAGCAGTGAATTCGGACAGGGAGATGGCTACACCTTC. Its protein is CASSEFGQGDGYTF.

This clone was counted once. The rearrangement uses TRBV19 and TRBJ1-4; 7 bases align to TRBD1. V was clipped by 5 bases and J by 4 bases; unmatched bases: 7. The germline V gene encodes CDR1 LNHDA and CDR2 SQIVND (reference sequence). The CDR3 runs to 15 residues. CDR3 in DNA: TGTGCCAGTAGTGCCCGGGACAGCTTTAATGAAAAACTGTTTTTT. It translates to CASSARDSFNEKLFF. Drawing the rest from reference TRBV19 and TRBJ1-4, the complete variable domain is DGGITQSPKYLFRKEGQNVTLSCEQNLNHDAMYWYRQDPGQGLRLIYYSQIVNDFQKGDIAEGYSVSREKKESFPLTVTSAQKNPTAFYLCASSARDSFNEKLFFGSGTQLSVL.

The J gene is TRBJ2-1, the V gene TRBV5-1; the match to TRBD1 covers 9 bases. CDR3 length equals 12 residues. CDR1 is SGHRS, CDR2 YFSETQ, per germline. The ends lost 0 bases at V and 15 bases at J; junction bases unmatched: 4. CDR3 nucleotides: TGCGCCAGCAGCTTGGAGGGACAGGGATTGTTCTTC. This sequence encodes CASSLEGQGLFF.

The chain has TRBV5-6 and TRBJ1-1, with a weak D call TRBD1 (6 bases). V was trimmed by 7 bases and J by 8 bases, leaving 12 bases between them. CDR1 and CDR2 from the germline V gene are SGHDT and YYEEEE. This CDR3 spans 11 amino acids. The CDR3 spells CASSYRAEAFF. The DNA of the CDR3 is TGTGCCAGCTCATACAGGGCAGAAGCTTTCTTT.

This clone was observed once. The rearrangement links TRBV6-1 to TRBJ2-3, with TRBD2 matching over 13 bases. The junction had 10 bases not matched to a gene; V was cut back by 4 bases and J by 0 bases. There are 19 residues in the CDR3. Germline lookup yields CDR1 MNHNS and CDR2 SASEGT. The CDR3 spells CASSVGLLAGGLSTDTQYF. As DNA, the CDR3 is TGTGCCAGCAGTGTGGGTTTACTAGCGGGGGGGCTTAGCACAGATACGCAGTATTTT.

The V and J genes are TRBV19 and TRBJ1-2; D unresolved. V lost 9 bases, J lost 4 bases, and 9 bases lay in between. CDR1 is LNHDA, CDR2 SQIVND, per germline (reference sequence). The CDR3 has 11 amino acids. As DNA, the CDR3 is TGTGCCAGCCGGGCCATCTATGGCTACACCTTC. Residues: CASRAIYGYTF.

The V call is TRBV19, the J call TRBJ1-2; TRBD1 matches at 8 bases. The CDR3 extends over 17 amino acids. With V trimmed by 1 base and J by 3 bases, 10 bases remained unmatched. In germline, CDR1 is LNHDA, CDR2 SQIVND (reference sequence). Here the CDR3 DNA reads TGTGCCAGTAGTATAGTTTCCAGGGGGCCACCGGACTATGGCTACACCTTC. This codes for CASSIVSRGPPDYGYTF.

This clone was picked up one time. The chain joins TRBV6-6 to TRBJ1-4; 7 bases are shared with TRBD1. The length of the CDR3 is 16 residues. Germline V lookup: CDR1 MNHNY, CDR2 SVGAGI (reference sequence). J gave up 8 bases and V 6 bases, and 15 bases lay outside the gene matches. As DNA, the CDR3 is TGTGCCAGCAGGATTTGGCCCGACAGGGCTAGAGAAAAACTGTTTTTT. As protein: CASRIWPDRAREKLFF.

A single count supports this clone. This chain uses TRBV6-6 with TRBJ2-3, with D unresolved. V was shortened by 4 bases and J by 2 bases, with 4 bases between the two germline ends. Germline-derived CDR1 and CDR2 are MNHNY and SVGAGI (reference sequence). There are 12 residues in the CDR3. CDR3 bases: TGTGCCAGCAGTTTTACCACAGATACGCAGTATTTT. Its translation is CASSFTTDTQYF.

This clone was counted once. CDR3 in DNA: TGTGCCAGCAGCGCAGGGGTGGGCCAAGGGTCCCAGCATTTT. Translating gives CASSAGVGQGSQHF. The V call is TRBV9, the J call TRBJ1-5; a weak D match, TRBD1 (6 bases). This CDR3 region has 14 residues. CDR1 is SGDLS and CDR2 is YYNGEE in the germline V gene. The ends were cut back, 3 bases at V and 11 bases at J, with 18 bases in the middle.

The rearrangement joins TRBV7-6 to TRBJ1-3, with no clear D. Trimming removed 5 bases at V and 0 bases at J, with 14 bases between. The CDR3 spans 16 residues. CDR1 and CDR2 from the germline V gene are SGHVS and FNYEAQ. For the CDR3, the DNA is TGTGCCAGCAGCCCAGGTCCGGGATACTCTGGAAACACCATATATTTT. It specifies CASSPGPGYSGNTIYF.

The CDR3 loop is CAISETGTGGYTF. CDR3 in DNA: TGTGCCATCAGTGAGACCGGGACAGGCGGCTACACCTTC. V and J are TRBV10-3 and TRBJ1-2; 8 nucleotides agree with TRBD1. V trimming: 2 bases; J trimming: 8 bases; junction bases outside the gene matches: 4. The CDR3 covers 13 residues. The germline gives CDR1 ENHRY, CDR2 SYGVKD.

V and J are TRBV21-1 and TRBJ1-5; the D call TRBD1 from the table was never checked on the DNA. TRBV21-1 is flagged as a pseudogene. This CDR3 is 15 amino acids long. CDR3 residues: CASSSPQGGNQPQHF. The CDR3 DNA follows: TGTGCCAGCAGCAGCCCGCAGGGTGGCAATCAGCCCCAGCATTTT.

The V gene is TRBV12-3 or TRBV12-4, the J gene TRBJ1-1, with D unresolved. This CDR3 is 13 amino acids long. The ends were cut back, 6 bases at V and 1 base at J, with 9 bases in the middle. CDR3 region: CASSRHENTEAFF. CDR3 in DNA: TGTGCCAGCAGCCGCCATGAGAACACTGAAGCTTTCTTT.

The chain joins TRBV9 to TRBJ1-1; TRBD1 matches 8 bases. From germline, CDR1 is SGDLS and CDR2 YYNGEE. V was clipped by 0 bases and J by 5 bases; unmatched bases: 6. CDR3 size: 15 residues. The CDR3 protein is CASSVGAGGWTEAFF. DNA for the CDR3: TGTGCCAGCAGCGTAGGTGCAGGGGGCTGGACTGAAGCTTTCTTT.

V gene TRBV18 combines with J gene TRBJ1-1; 11 bases are a match to TRBD1. Per germline, CDR1 KGHSH and CDR2 LQKENI. The CDR3 is 16 residues long. V shed 3 bases and J 1 base; nucleotides not matched to a gene: 4. CDR3 residues: CASSPDRGRSNTEAFF. DNA for the CDR3: TGTGCCAGCTCACCGGACAGGGGGCGATCGAACACTGAAGCTTTCTTT.

The count of this clone is one. The chain carries TRBV7-3 and TRBJ1-2, with D perhaps matching TRBD1 (5 bases). Per germline, CDR1 SGHTA and CDR2 FQGTGA. Trimming pared 5 bases from V and 4 bases from J, leaving 14 bases between. The CDR3 length is 14 residues. The CDR3 loop is CASSPGASGYGYTF. In nucleotides, the CDR3 is TGTGCCAGCAGCCCCGGGGCTTCCGGCTATGGCTACACCTTC.

This clone showed up just a few times. The CDR3, as DNA: TGTGCCAGCAGGGGTGGACCCGTAACTAAGGGCTACACCTTC. Translation: CASRGGPVTKGYTF. The V call is TRBV5-4, the J call TRBJ1-2; D is unclear. The CDR3 has 14 amino acids. Looked up from germline, CDR1 is SGHNT and CDR2 is YYREEE (reference sequence). V was clipped by 5 bases and J by 8 bases, with 19 bases between them.

The chain joins TRBV12-3 or TRBV12-4 to TRBJ1-1; D is unclear. The V gene lost 3 bases and the J gene lost 4 bases, with 9 bases spanning the gap. The CDR3 is 13 residues long. The CDR3 nucleotides are TGTGCCAGCAGTTTTGGTGAGGGCACTGAAGCTTTCTTT. Its translation is CASSFGEGTEAFF.